This T cell receptor beta chain was retrieved from a study of beta chain features in type 1 diabetes. TCRB transcripts that were expressed got sequenced, as all of the isolated RNA had been reverse transcribed. Assay used: immunoSEQ multiplex PCR; TCRdb lists only in-frame clones, some missing. The sample consists of roughly 450,000 clones, approximately 15% of them appearing once. Germline-derived CDR1 and CDR2 are MGHRA and YSYEKL. The CDR3 extends over 13 amino acids. V gave up 2 bases and J gave up 6 bases, with 10 bases separating them. The chain has TRBV4-1 and TRBJ1-2, with D hard to call. The sequence derives from a man between 25 and 39 years old in good health. The sequencing sample was made of naive CD4+ T cells from blood. CDR3 amino acids: CASSQKTQDGYTF. CDR3 nucleotides: TGCGCCAGCAGCCAAAAGACGCAAGATGGCTACACCTTC.